This entry lists 15 T cell receptor beta chains sequenced from one sample in a study of blood T cell repertoires in COVID-19. Clones were sequenced by immunoSEQ multiplex PCR, and TCRdb holds only the in-frame ones, with some missing. This table holds 150,000 to 200,000 clones, 82% found once. The sequenced sample was peripheral blood. Receptors originate from a woman aged 55-69 years with COVID-19, enrolled during active disease.

The chain couples TRBV5-4 to TRBJ2-7, with 9 bases lining up with TRBD2. V was clipped by 4 bases and J by 6 bases; unmatched bases: 11. The CDR3 has 15 residues. The germline V gene has CDR1 SGHNT and CDR2 YYREEE (reference sequence). The CDR3: CASSDLPGLAGEQYF. The CDR3 DNA sequence: TGTGCCAGCAGCGACCTCCCGGGACTAGCTGGCGAGCAGTACTTC.

This chain connects TRBV9 to TRBJ2-7; maybe TRBD1 (6 bases). V was cut by 4 bases and J by 0 bases, with 14 bases left in between. CDR3 size: 15 residues. CDR1 is SGDLS and CDR2 is YYNGEE in the germline V gene. For the CDR3, the DNA is TGTGCCAGCAGCCCCCTTGGGGGCCTCTCCTACGAGCAGTACTTC. This encodes CASSPLGGLSYEQYF. Based on the CDR3 plus reference TRBV9 and TRBJ2-7, the full variable domain is DSGVTQTPKHLITATGQRVTLRCSPRSGDLSVYWYQQSLDQGLQFLIQYYNGEERAKGNILERFSAQQFPDLHSELNLSSLELGDSALYFCASSPLGGLSYEQYFGPGTRLTVT.

V and J are TRBV11-3 and TRBJ2-1; 8 bases match TRBD1. The CDR3 is made up of 15 amino acids. The V gene's germline CDR1 is SGHNT and CDR2 YENEEA. The V gene end was trimmed by 4 bases and the J gene end by 9 bases; junction bases not matched to a gene: 11. The CDR3 DNA follows: TGTGCCAGCAGCTCGAGGACAGGGAATCCAGGTGAGCAGTTCTTC. Amino acids: CASSSRTGNPGEQFF.

This chain connects TRBV6-2 or TRBV6-3 to TRBJ1-1, with D maybe TRBD1 (6 bases). The length of the CDR3 is 17 residues. The ends were cut back, 4 bases at V and 0 bases at J, with 18 bases in the middle. In germline, CDR1 is MNHEY, CDR2 SVGEGT. The CDR3 DNA reads TGTGCCAGCAGTTTCACAAAGAGGACAGATCTGAACACTGAAGCTTTCTTT. Encoded protein: CASSFTKRTDLNTEAFF.

This chain links TRBV9 with TRBJ2-1; 8 nucleotides agree with TRBD2. J was trimmed by 7 bases and V by 0 bases; bases with no gene match: 6. The CDR3 contains 15 residues. CDR1 and CDR2 (germline): SGDLS, YYNGEE. The CDR3 bases are TGTGCCAGCAGCGTAGACGGGGGGGCCGGGAATGAGCAGTTCTTC. It is translated as CASSVDGGAGNEQFF.

With respect to this clone: The same CDR3 is also encoded by other DNA sequences in this sample. V and J are TRBV9 and TRBJ2-5; 9 bases line up with TRBD2. This CDR3 region has 15 residues. Germline loops: CDR1 SGDLS, CDR2 YYNGEE. The V and J ends lost 0 bases and 5 bases, in that order; junction bases with no gene match: 5. The CDR3 DNA is TGTGCCAGCAGCGTAGCGGGACTAGCAGGGGAGACCCAGTACTTC. Protein: CASSVAGLAGETQYF.

This chain links TRBV7-8 with TRBJ1-6; weak D call: TRBD1 (5 bases). The CDR3 runs to 14 residues. The V end was cut by 2 bases, the J end by 6 bases, with 8 bases between. Germline CDR1 and CDR2: SGHVS and FQNEAQ. In DNA, the CDR3 is TGTGCCAGCAGCTTACTAGGGGTTAATTCACCCCTCCACTTT. Residues: CASSLLGVNSPLHF. Together with reference TRBV7-8 and TRBJ1-6, the CDR3 gives the full variable domain: GAGVSQSPRYKVAKRGQDVALRCDPISGHVSLFWYQQALGQGPEFLTYFQNEAQLDKSGLPSDRFFAERPEGSVSTLKIQRTQQEDSAVYLCASSLLGVNSPLHFGNGTRLTVT.

By frequency in the sample, this clone is medium-sized (0.01 to 0.1%). The V call is TRBV3-1 (or the pseudogene TRBV3-2), the J call TRBJ2-5, with 10 bases that match TRBD1. Per the germline V gene, CDR1 is LGHDT and CDR2 is YNNKEL (reference sequence). V was clipped by 0 bases and J by 2 bases; unmatched bases: 6. The CDR3 totals 17 residues. As DNA, the CDR3 is TGTGCCAGCAGCCAAGATCTCTCGGACAGGGGGCAAGAGACCCAGTACTTC. Encoded protein: CASSQDLSDRGQETQYF.

The V gene is TRBV27, the J gene TRBJ2-1; perhaps TRBD2 as D (6 bases). The length of the CDR3 is 15 residues. Trimming stripped 6 bases from V and 2 bases from J, with 14 bases between. Germline CDR1 reads MNHEY; CDR2 reads SMNVEV (reference sequence). This CDR3 is CASRFRDSPYNEQFF. The CDR3 DNA follows: TGTGCCAGCAGATTCCGGGACTCCCCCTACAATGAGCAGTTCTTC.

This clone was seen a handful of times. The chain uses TRBV10-3 and TRBJ1-5, with no clear D. Germline CDR1 reads ENHRY; CDR2 reads SYGVKD. V shed 8 bases and J shed 7 bases, with 6 bases lying between them. The CDR3 spans 10 residues. The CDR3 sequence: CAIGEQPQHF. The CDR3 DNA follows: TGTGCCATCGGAGAGCAGCCCCAGCATTTT.

The V call is TRBV28, the J call TRBJ2-3; 13 positions agree with TRBD2. The J segment lost 1 base and the V segment lost 8 bases, leaving 6 bases of the junction unmatched. The CDR3 totals 16 residues. Germline values: CDR1 MDHEN, CDR2 SYDVKM. This CDR3 is CASYRGLAGRTDTQYF. The CDR3 bases are TGTGCCAGCTATCGGGGACTAGCGGGGCGCACAGATACGCAGTATTTT.

The gene calls are TRBV24-1 and TRBJ2-3; 8 nucleotides align to TRBD1. CDR3 length: 16 residues. Germline trimming cut 0 bases from V and 2 bases from J; bases unmatched to any gene: 3. CDR1 is KGHDR and CDR2 is SFDVKD in the germline V gene. CDR3 amino acids: CATSDLGQGATDTQYF. CDR3 nucleotide sequence: TGTGCCACCAGTGATTTGGGGCAGGGGGCCACAGATACGCAGTATTTT.

The rearrangement joins TRBV5-1 to TRBJ1-5; 7 bases are a match to TRBD1. V was clipped by 0 bases and J by 6 bases; unmatched bases: 6. This CDR3 region has 15 residues. Germline V gene lookup returns CDR1 SGHRS and CDR2 YFSETQ. The CDR3 nucleotides are TGCGCCAGCAGCTTGGAGGGGGCGCAGTTTCAGCCCCAGCATTTT. Its translation is CASSLEGAQFQPQHF. The variable domain in full, completed from reference TRBV5-1 and TRBJ1-5, reads KAGVTQTPRYLIKTRGQQVTLSCSPISGHRSVSWYQQTPGQGLQFLFEYFSETQRNKGNFPGRFSGRQFSNSRSEMNVSTLELGDSALYLCASSLEGAQFQPQHFGDGTRLSIL.

The V gene is TRBV27, the J gene TRBJ1-1; TRBD1 matches at 9 bases. Germline V gene sequence: CDR1 MNHEY, CDR2 SMNVEV (reference sequence). This CDR3 has 17 residues. V lost 4 bases to trimming and J lost 4 bases; unmatched junction nucleotides: 13. The CDR3 here is CASSSGPGTGFGTEAFF. CDR3 in DNA: TGTGCCAGCAGTTCCGGTCCCGGGACAGGGTTCGGCACTGAAGCTTTCTTT.

The chain uses TRBV18 and TRBJ2-5; D not certain. Trimming shortened V by 6 bases and J by 5 bases, and 13 bases separated the two germline ends. Germline V lookup: CDR1 KGHSH, CDR2 LQKENI. The CDR3 is 13 residues long. DNA of the CDR3: TGTGCCAGCTCCCCTCGGTCGGAGGAGACCCAGTACTTC. It yields the protein CASSPRSEETQYF. Variable domain in full (rest from reference TRBV18 and TRBJ2-5): NAGVMQNPRHLVRRRGQEARLRCSPMKGHSHVYWYRQLPEEGLKFMVYLQKENIIDESGMPKERFSAEFPKEGPSILRIQQVVRGDSAAYFCASSPRSEETQYFGPGTRLLVL.